This entry lists 21 T cell receptor beta chains sequenced from one sample in a study of T cells in lung cancer brain metastases. TCRdb's table, derived via immunoSEQ multiplex PCR, lists solely in-frame clones and lacks some. The table has 5,000 to 8,000 clones, around 86% seen once; the top ten hold 4.5% to 6%. Sequencing was carried out using tumor tissue from the primary lung tumor. The source is a man over 45 with non-small cell lung cancer.

The chain is built from TRBV10-3 and TRBJ1-5, with D hard to call. The CDR3 loop spans 14 amino acids. In germline, CDR1 is ENHRY, CDR2 SYGVKD. The germline V and J ends were trimmed by 0 bases and 9 bases, with 12 bases remaining between them. The DNA of the CDR3 is TGTGCCATCAGTGAGTCGAGTAACGGATGGCCCCAGCATTTT. Amino acid sequence: CAISESSNGWPQHF.

The gene calls are TRBV30 and TRBJ2-6, with D uncertain. This CDR3 is built from 12 residues. V lost 2 bases, J lost 14 bases, and 13 bases lay in between. The V gene's germline CDR1 is GTSNPN and CDR2 SVGIG (reference sequence). The CDR3 nucleotides are TGTGCCTGGAGTACCGGGCCCCACCTCCTGACTTTC. Translated: CAWSTGPHLLTF.

The gene calls are TRBV19 and TRBJ2-7; D assignment may be TRBD1 or TRBD2 (6 bases each). This CDR3 region has 15 residues. Germline V gene lookup returns CDR1 LNHDA and CDR2 SQIVND (reference sequence). Trimming stripped 4 bases from V and 4 bases from J, with 17 bases between. The CDR3 sequence is CASSTSLGGPYEQYF. CDR3 coding DNA: TGTGCCAGTAGTACCTCACTAGGGGGGCCGTACGAGCAGTACTTC. Looking up the rest from reference TRBV19 and TRBJ2-7 gives the full variable domain: DGGITQSPKYLFRKEGQNVTLSCEQNLNHDAMYWYRQDPGQGLRLIYYSQIVNDFQKGDIAEGYSVSREKKESFPLTVTSAQKNPTAFYLCASSTSLGGPYEQYFGPGTRLTVT.

V usage is TRBV27 and J usage is TRBJ2-7, with TRBD1 matching over 8 bases. The CDR3 length is 16 residues. The germline V gene has CDR1 MNHEY and CDR2 SMNVEV (reference sequence). After removal of 5 bases from V and 4 bases from J, the junction contained 13 bases not matched to a gene. The CDR3 protein is CASSAGQGLGSYEQYF. Here the CDR3 DNA reads TGTGCCAGCAGTGCCGGACAGGGTTTGGGTTCTTACGAGCAGTACTTC.

In regard to this clone: This same CDR3 is encoded by further DNA sequences in the sample. The chain couples TRBV18 to TRBJ2-5; D is possibly TRBD1 or TRBD2 (6 bases each). This CDR3 comprises 15 residues. Trimming cost V 0 bases and J 6 bases, with 14 bases left between them. Germline-derived CDR1 and CDR2 are KGHSH and LQKENI. This CDR3 is CASSPPGGGKKTQYF. The DNA of the CDR3 is TGTGCCAGCTCACCACCGGGGGGCGGGAAAAAGACCCAGTACTTC.

The gene calls are TRBV30 and TRBJ1-2; 9 nucleotides line up with TRBD1. Germline CDR1 reads GTSNPN; CDR2 reads SVGIG (reference sequence). The CDR3 consists of 14 residues. V shed 4 bases, J shed 1 base, and the junction held 4 bases outside the gene matches. The CDR3 region is CAWNSDRGNYGYTF. In DNA, the CDR3 is TGTGCCTGGAACTCGGACAGGGGTAACTATGGCTACACCTTC.

The J gene is TRBJ2-5, the V gene TRBV5-1, with 10 nucleotides matching TRBD1. J lost 5 bases, V lost 4 bases, and 11 bases had no gene match. Germline CDR1 and CDR2: SGHRS and YFSETQ. There are 16 residues in the CDR3. In DNA, the CDR3 is TGCGCCAGCAGCACCCTGGACAGGGGGGCTGGGGAGACCCAGTACTTC. This gives the protein CASSTLDRGAGETQYF.

The chain joins TRBV19 to TRBJ2-2; TRBD2 is a possible D gene (6 bases). This CDR3 spans 17 amino acids. The germline V gene has CDR1 LNHDA and CDR2 SQIVND (reference sequence). Trimming took off 1 base at V and 6 bases at J, with 18 bases between the two ends. CDR3 in amino acids: CASSIGFGGIMAGELFF. The DNA for the CDR3 is TGTGCCAGTAGTATAGGGTTCGGAGGGATCATGGCCGGGGAGCTGTTTTTT. The variable domain in full, with the rest retrieved from reference TRBV19 and TRBJ2-2, is DGGITQSPKYLFRKEGQNVTLSCEQNLNHDAMYWYRQDPGQGLRLIYYSQIVNDFQKGDIAEGYSVSREKKESFPLTVTSAQKNPTAFYLCASSIGFGGIMAGELFFGEGSRLTVL.

V is TRBV10-2 and J is TRBJ1-5; 8 nucleotides line up with TRBD1. CDR1 is WSHSY, CDR2 SAAADI, per germline. The CDR3 covers 14 residues. Trimming at V came to 5 bases and at J to 7 bases, leaving 7 bases not matched to a gene. CDR3: CASSYGQGGQPQHF. CDR3 coding DNA: TGCGCCAGCAGTTACGGACAGGGCGGACAGCCCCAGCATTTT.

Details on this clone: This CDR3 is also generated by other DNA sequences in the sample. The V and J genes are TRBV10-3 and TRBJ2-5, with D tentatively TRBD1 (6 bases). The germline CDR1 and CDR2 sequences are ENHRY and SYGVKD. The CDR3 has 13 amino acids. CDR3 DNA: TGTGCTTCGGCAGGGGCAATGCAAGAGACCCAGTACTTC. Amino acid sequence: CASAGAMQETQYF.

V and J are TRBV10-3 and TRBJ2-5; no firm D call. Germline V lookup: CDR1 ENHRY, CDR2 SYGVKD. The CDR3 covers 11 residues. With 4 bases removed from V and 3 bases from J, the gap between germline ends came to 3 bases. The CDR3 nucleotides are TGTGCCATCAGTGTAAAAGAGACCCAGTACTTC. Amino acids: CAISVKETQYF.

In this sample, this clone turned up once. The chain carries TRBV2 and TRBJ2-2, with TRBD1 identical over 8 bases. After removal of 3 bases from V and 6 bases from J, the junction contained 0 bases not matched to a gene. Germline CDR1 is SNHLY and CDR2 is FYNNEI. The CDR3 is made up of 13 amino acids. CDR3: CASSEDRAGELFF. As DNA, the CDR3 is TGTGCCAGCAGTGAGGACAGGGCCGGGGAGCTGTTTTTT.

The chain combines TRBV2 with TRBJ1-1; D possibly corresponds to TRBD1 (5 bases). The CDR3 is 14 residues long. The ends were cut back, 6 bases at V and 1 base at J, with 12 bases in the middle. Germline CDR1 SNHLY, CDR2 FYNNEI. CDR3 nucleotide sequence: TGTGCCAGCAGCCCCGGGGGAACGAACACTGAAGCTTTCTTT. Translating it yields CASSPGGTNTEAFF. The full variable domain, its missing parts supplied by reference TRBV2 and TRBJ1-1, is EPEVTQTPSHQVTQMGQEVILRCVPISNHLYFYWYRQILGQKVEFLVSFYNNEISEKSEIFDDQFSVERPDGSNFTLKIRSTKLEDSAMYFCASSPGGTNTEAFFGQGTRLTVV.

The gene calls are TRBV18 and TRBJ1-1; D possibly corresponds to TRBD1 (5 bases). The CDR3 is 15 amino acids. Trimming stripped 1 base from V and 4 bases from J, with 13 bases between. Germline CDR1 is KGHSH and CDR2 is LQKENI. This CDR3 is CASSPRGGSGTEAFF. The DNA for the CDR3 is TGTGCCAGCTCACCACGGGGGGGATCGGGCACTGAAGCTTTCTTT.

This clone was picked up a small number of times. The chain has TRBV6-4 and TRBJ2-1, with TRBD2 matching 10 bases. V shed 2 bases, J shed 5 bases, and the junction held 6 bases outside the gene matches. Germline assignment: CDR1 MRHNA and CDR2 SNTAGT. The CDR3 extends over 16 amino acids. CDR3 amino acids: CASSDEASGGHNEQFF. As DNA, the CDR3 is TGTGCCAGCAGTGACGAGGCTAGCGGGGGCCACAATGAGCAGTTCTTC.

This clone was detected only once. The rearrangement uses TRBV11-2 and TRBJ1-3; D not certain. The CDR3 extends over 15 amino acids. V was trimmed by 5 bases and J by 6 bases, leaving 17 bases between them. Germline values: CDR1 SGHAT, CDR2 FQNNGV. The DNA for the CDR3 is TGTGCCAGCAGCCCTACTTGGTTTGGGGAAAACACCATATATTTT. This encodes CASSPTWFGENTIYF. Combining the CDR3 with reference TRBV11-2 and TRBJ1-3 gives the whole variable domain EAGVAQSPRYKIIEKRQSVAFWCNPISGHATLYWYQQILGQGPKLLIQFQNNGVVDDSQLPKDRFSAERLKGVDSTLKIQPAKLEDSAVYLCASSPTWFGENTIYFGEGSWLTVV.

This rearrangement joins TRBV4-1 to TRBJ1-6, with 7 bases lining up with TRBD1. The CDR3 covers 16 residues. After removal of 4 bases from V and 7 bases from J, the junction contained 10 bases not matched to a gene. Germline V gene sequence: CDR1 MGHRA, CDR2 YSYEKL. The CDR3 coding sequence is TGCGCCAGCAGCCGAACGGCGGACAGGCAAAATTCACCCCTCCACTTT. Protein: CASSRTADRQNSPLHF.

In the case of this clone: Relative to the germline gene, one junction end is altered; a read error may explain this. The rearrangement links TRBV28 to TRBJ1-2, with TRBD1 identical over 10 bases. CDR1 and CDR2 (germline): MDHEN, SYDVKM. The CDR3 is 13 amino acids. CDR3 in amino acids: CTSSSGQGDGYTF. CDR3 DNA sequence: TGTACCAGCAGTTCAGGACAGGGGGATGGCTACACCTTC.

The chain has TRBV19 and TRBJ2-5; 7 bases map to TRBD2. Germline CDR1 reads LNHDA; CDR2 reads SQIVND (reference sequence). This CDR3 comprises 13 residues. The V segment lost 3 bases and the J segment 3 bases; nucleotides outside the gene matches: 1. The CDR3 here is CASSIGREETQYF. The DNA for the CDR3 is TGTGCCAGTAGTATTGGGAGGGAAGAGACCCAGTACTTC. Variable domain in full (rest from reference TRBV19 and TRBJ2-5): DGGITQSPKYLFRKEGQNVTLSCEQNLNHDAMYWYRQDPGQGLRLIYYSQIVNDFQKGDIAEGYSVSREKKESFPLTVTSAQKNPTAFYLCASSIGREETQYFGPGTRLLVL.

The chain uses TRBV4-1 and TRBJ1-2; D gene uncertain. CDR1 and CDR2 from the germline V gene are MGHRA and YSYEKL. V was clipped by 4 bases and J by 2 bases, with 14 bases between them. This CDR3 has 15 residues. CDR3 sequence reads: CASSPPRAGNYGYTF. The DNA for the CDR3 is TGCGCCAGCAGCCCCCCAAGGGCGGGGAACTATGGCTACACCTTC.

On this clone: This specimen includes other DNA sequences encoding the same CDR3. The chain is built from TRBV30 and TRBJ2-7; D remains ambiguous. Germline V gene lookup returns CDR1 GTSNPN and CDR2 SVGIG (reference sequence). Deletions cut 0 bases from V and 0 bases from J, with 3 bases between. The CDR3 spans 12 residues. In nucleotides, the CDR3 is TGTGCCTGGAGTGTAAGCTCCTACGAGCAGTACTTC. Protein sequence: CAWSVSSYEQYF.